A single TCR beta chain is shown here with its context. Clones were sequenced by immunoSEQ multiplex PCR, and TCRdb holds only the in-frame ones, with some missing. The sample carries about 1.5 million clones, nearly 99% recorded once. Naive CD4+ cells were CD45RA-selected; the remaining cells were memory. Per germline, CDR1 SEHNR and CDR2 FQNEAQ (reference sequence). This CDR3 has 15 amino acids. The data are from a study of shared clonotypes between healthy human individuals. The chain recombines TRBV7-9 with TRBJ2-5, with 8 bases aligning to TRBD2. The DNA matches TRBJ2-7 better at its end, which makes the J call doubtful. This receptor was taken from a man aged 25 to 40 in good health. The sequenced sample consisted of naive CD4+ T cells sorted from blood. As to subset: CD45RA+ positively selected. The CDR3 DNA sequence: TGTGCCAGCAGCTTAGACGCGAGCGGGAGCGACGAGCAGTACTTC. Protein: CASSLDASGSDEQYF.